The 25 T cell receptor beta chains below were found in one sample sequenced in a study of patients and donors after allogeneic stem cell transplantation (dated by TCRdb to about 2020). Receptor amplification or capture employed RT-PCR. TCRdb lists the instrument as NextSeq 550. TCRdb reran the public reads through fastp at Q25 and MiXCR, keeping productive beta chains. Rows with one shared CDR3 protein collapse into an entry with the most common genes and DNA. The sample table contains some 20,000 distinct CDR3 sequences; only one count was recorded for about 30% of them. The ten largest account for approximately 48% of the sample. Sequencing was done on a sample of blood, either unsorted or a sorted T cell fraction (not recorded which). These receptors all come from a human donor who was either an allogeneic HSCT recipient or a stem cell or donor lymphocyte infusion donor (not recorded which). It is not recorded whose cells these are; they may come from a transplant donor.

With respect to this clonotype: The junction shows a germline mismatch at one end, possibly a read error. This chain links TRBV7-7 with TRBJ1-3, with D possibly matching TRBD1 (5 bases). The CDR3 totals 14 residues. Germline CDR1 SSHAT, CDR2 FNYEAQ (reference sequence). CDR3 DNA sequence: TGTGCTAGCAGCCAGGGCCACTCTGGAAACACCATATATTTT. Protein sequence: CASSQGHSGNTIYF.

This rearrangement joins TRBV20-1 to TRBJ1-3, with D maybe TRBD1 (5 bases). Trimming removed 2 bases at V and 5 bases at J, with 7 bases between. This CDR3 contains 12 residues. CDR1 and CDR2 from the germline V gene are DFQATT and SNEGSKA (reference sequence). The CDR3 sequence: CSARRGRNTIYF. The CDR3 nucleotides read TGCAGTGCTAGACGGGGGAGAAACACCATATATTTT.

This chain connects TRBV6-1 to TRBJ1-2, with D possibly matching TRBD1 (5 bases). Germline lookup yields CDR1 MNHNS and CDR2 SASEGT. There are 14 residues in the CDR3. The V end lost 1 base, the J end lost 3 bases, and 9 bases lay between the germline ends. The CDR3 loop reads CASSEGPGYYGYTF. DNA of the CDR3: TGTGCCAGCAGTGAAGGCCCAGGGTACTATGGCTACACCTTC.

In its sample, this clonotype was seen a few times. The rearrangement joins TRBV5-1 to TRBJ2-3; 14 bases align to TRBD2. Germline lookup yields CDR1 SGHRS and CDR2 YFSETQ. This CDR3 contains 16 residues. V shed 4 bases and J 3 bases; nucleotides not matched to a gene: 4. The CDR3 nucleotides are TGCGCCAGCAGCCAGGGACTAGCGGGGGTGACAGATACGCAGTATTTT. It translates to CASSQGLAGVTDTQYF.

The CDR3 protein is CASSSALQETQYF. DNA of the CDR3: TGCGCCAGCAGCTCGGCTCTACAAGAGACCCAGTACTTC. The J gene is TRBJ2-5, the V gene TRBV5-1, with D hard to call. Germline CDR1 is SGHRS and CDR2 is YFSETQ. CDR3 length: 13 residues. Between the trimmed V and J ends, which lost 3 bases and 2 bases, there was a span of 8 bases.

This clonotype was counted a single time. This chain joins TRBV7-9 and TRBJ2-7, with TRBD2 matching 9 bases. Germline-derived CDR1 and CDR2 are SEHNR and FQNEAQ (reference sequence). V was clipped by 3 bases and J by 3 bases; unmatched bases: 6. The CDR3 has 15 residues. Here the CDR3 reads CASSLRTSAGYEQYF. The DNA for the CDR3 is TGTGCCAGCAGCTTGAGGACTAGCGCCGGCTACGAGCAGTACTTC.

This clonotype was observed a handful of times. CDR3 coding DNA: TGCAGTGCTACTCGGGGCAGGCTGGTTAATTCACCCCTCCACTTT. This sequence encodes CSATRGRLVNSPLHF. The chain is built from TRBV20-1 and TRBJ1-6; D perhaps matches TRBD1 (5 bases). Germline V CDR1 and CDR2: DFQATT, SNEGSKA (reference sequence). V lost 4 bases and J 6 bases, leaving 16 bases between the germline ends. The CDR3 is 15 amino acids.

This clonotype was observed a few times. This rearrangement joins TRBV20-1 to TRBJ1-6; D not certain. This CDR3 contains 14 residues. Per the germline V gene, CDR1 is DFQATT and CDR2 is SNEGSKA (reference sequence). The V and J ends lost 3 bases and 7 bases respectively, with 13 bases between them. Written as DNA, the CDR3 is TGCAGTGCTAGGAATTTATTCTTCAATTCACCCCTCCACTTT. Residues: CSARNLFFNSPLHF.

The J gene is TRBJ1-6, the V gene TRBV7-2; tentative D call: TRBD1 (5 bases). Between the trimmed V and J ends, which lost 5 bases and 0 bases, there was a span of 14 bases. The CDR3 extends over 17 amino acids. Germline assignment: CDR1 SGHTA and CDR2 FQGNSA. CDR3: CASSRGRGSSYNSPLHF. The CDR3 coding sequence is TGTGCCAGCAGCAGAGGGAGGGGAAGCTCCTATAATTCACCCCTCCACTTT.

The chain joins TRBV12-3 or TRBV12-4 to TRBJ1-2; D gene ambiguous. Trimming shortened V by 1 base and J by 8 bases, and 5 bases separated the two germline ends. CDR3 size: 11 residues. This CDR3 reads CASSLGGGYTF. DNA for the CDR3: TGTGCCAGCAGTTTAGGCGGAGGCTACACCTTC.

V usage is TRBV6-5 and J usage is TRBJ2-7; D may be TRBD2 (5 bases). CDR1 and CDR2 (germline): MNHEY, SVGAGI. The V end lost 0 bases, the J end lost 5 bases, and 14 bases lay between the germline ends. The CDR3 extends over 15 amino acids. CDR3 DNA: TGTGCCAGCAGTTACTCACGGGGAAAAAAGCACGAGCAGTACTTC. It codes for CASSYSRGKKHEQYF.

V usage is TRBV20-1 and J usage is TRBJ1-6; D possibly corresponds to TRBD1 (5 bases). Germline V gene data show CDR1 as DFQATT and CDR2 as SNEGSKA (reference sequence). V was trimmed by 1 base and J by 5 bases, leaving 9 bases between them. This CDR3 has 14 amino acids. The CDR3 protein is CSARGGAHNSPLHF. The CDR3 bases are TGCAGTGCTAGAGGGGGCGCCCATAATTCACCCCTCCACTTT.

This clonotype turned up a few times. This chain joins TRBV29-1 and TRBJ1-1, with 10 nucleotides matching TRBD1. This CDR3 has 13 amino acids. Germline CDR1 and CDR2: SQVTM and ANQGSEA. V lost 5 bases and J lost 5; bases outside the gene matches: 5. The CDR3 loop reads CSVPGQGGTEAFF. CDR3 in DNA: TGCAGCGTTCCCGGACAGGGGGGAACTGAAGCTTTCTTT.

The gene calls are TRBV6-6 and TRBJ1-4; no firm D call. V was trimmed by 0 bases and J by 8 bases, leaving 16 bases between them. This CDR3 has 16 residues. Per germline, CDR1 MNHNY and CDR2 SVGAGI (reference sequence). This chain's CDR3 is CASSYSPYEGGEKLFF. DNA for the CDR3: TGTGCCAGCAGTTACTCCCCGTACGAGGGAGGGGAAAAACTGTTTTTT.

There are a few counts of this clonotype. The CDR3 spells CASSRDRTTNTEAFF. CDR3 sequence (DNA): TGTGCCAGCAGCCGGGACAGGACAACGAACACTGAAGCTTTCTTT. The chain uses TRBV6-5 and TRBJ1-1, with 8 bases fitting TRBD1. Trimming cost V 6 bases and J 1 base; bases outside gene matches: 7. Germline V gene lookup returns CDR1 MNHEY and CDR2 SVGAGI. This CDR3 is 15 amino acids long.

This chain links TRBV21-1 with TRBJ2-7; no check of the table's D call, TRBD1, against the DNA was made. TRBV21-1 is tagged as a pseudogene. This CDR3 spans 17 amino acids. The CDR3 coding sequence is TGTGCCAGCAGCAAATGGAAGGACAAAGACCTTCGGGACGAGCAGTACGTC. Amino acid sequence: CASSKWKDKDLRDEQYV.

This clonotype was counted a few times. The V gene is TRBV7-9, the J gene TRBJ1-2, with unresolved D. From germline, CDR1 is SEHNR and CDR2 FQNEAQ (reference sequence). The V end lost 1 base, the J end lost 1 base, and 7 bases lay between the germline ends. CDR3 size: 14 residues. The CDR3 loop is CASSLERVNYGYTF. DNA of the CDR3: TGTGCCAGCAGCTTAGAAAGAGTTAACTATGGCTACACCTTC.

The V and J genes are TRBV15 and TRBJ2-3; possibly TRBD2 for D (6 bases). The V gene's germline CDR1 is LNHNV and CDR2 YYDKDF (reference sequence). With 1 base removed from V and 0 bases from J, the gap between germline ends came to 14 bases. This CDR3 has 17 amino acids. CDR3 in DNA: TGTGCCACCAGCAGAGTAGGTATGCGGGGCAGCACAGATACGCAGTATTTT. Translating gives CATSRVGMRGSTDTQYF.

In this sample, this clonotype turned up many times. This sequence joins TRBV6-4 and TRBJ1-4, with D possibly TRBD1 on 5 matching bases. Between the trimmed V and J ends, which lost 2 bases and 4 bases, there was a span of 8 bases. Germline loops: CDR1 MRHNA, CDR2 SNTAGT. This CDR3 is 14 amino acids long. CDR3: CASSDDRNNEKLFF. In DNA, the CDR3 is TGTGCCAGCAGTGACGACAGAAATAATGAAAAACTGTTTTTT.

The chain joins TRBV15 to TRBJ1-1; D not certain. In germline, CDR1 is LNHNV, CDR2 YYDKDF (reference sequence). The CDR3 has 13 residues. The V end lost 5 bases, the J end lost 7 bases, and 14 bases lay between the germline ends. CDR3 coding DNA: TGTGCCACCAGCGGATCATGGCCATATGAAGCTTTCTTT. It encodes CATSGSWPYEAFF.

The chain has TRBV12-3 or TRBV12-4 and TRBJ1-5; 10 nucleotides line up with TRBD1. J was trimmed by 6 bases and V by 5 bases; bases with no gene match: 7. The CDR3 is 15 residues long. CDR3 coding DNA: TGTGCCAGCAGTCTCCTTGGGACAGGGGTTCAGCCCCAGCATTTT. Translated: CASSLLGTGVQPQHF.

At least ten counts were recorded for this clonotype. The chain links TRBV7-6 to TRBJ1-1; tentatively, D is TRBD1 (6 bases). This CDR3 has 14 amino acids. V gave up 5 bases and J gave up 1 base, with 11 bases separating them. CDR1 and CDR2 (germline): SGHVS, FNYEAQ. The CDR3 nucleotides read TGTGCCAGCAGCAAGGGACACTCGAACACTGAAGCTTTCTTT. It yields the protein CASSKGHSNTEAFF.

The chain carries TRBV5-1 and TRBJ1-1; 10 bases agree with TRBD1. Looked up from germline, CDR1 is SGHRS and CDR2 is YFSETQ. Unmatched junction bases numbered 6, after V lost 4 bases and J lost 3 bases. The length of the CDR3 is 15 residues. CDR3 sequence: CASSLAGTGDTEAFF. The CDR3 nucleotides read TGCGCCAGCAGCCTGGCCGGGACAGGGGACACTGAAGCTTTCTTT. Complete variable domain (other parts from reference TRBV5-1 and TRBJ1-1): KAGVTQTPRYLIKTRGQQVTLSCSPISGHRSVSWYQQTPGQGLQFLFEYFSETQRNKGNFPGRFSGRQFSNSRSEMNVSTLELGDSALYLCASSLAGTGDTEAFFGQGTRLTVV.

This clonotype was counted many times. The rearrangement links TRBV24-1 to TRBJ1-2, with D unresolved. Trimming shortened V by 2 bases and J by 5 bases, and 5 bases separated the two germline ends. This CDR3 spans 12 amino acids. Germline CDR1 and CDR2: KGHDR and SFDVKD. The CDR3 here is CATSDWRYGYTF. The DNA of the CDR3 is TGTGCCACCAGTGATTGGAGGTATGGCTACACCTTC.

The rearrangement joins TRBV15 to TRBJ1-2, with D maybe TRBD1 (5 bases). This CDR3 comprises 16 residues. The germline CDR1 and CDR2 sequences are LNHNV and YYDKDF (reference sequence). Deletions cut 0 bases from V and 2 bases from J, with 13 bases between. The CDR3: CATSRDRGGLNYGYTF. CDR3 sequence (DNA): TGTGCCACCAGCAGAGATCGGGGGGGTTTGAACTATGGCTACACCTTC.